Following are 31 T cell receptor beta chains from one sample sequenced in a study of blood T cells in healthy people across ages. A second PCR, run for roughly 7 to 12 cycles, used a sample-barcoded 5' primer plus a J-beta primer mix. TCRdb re-analysed the 5' RACE reads in MiXCR, keeping a single row per CDR3 protein. In the table there are roughly 1.4 million distinct CDR3 sequences, 59% of which are singletons. Sequencing used blood. The receptors stem from a man aged 18 to 29 in good health.

The chain carries TRBV4-2 and TRBJ1-5; D gene ambiguous. Germline loops: CDR1 LGHNA, CDR2 YNFKEQ. The V and J ends lost 5 bases and 3 bases respectively, with 11 bases between them. There are 14 residues in the CDR3. Here the CDR3 reads CASSYNSLNQPQHF. Here the CDR3 DNA reads TGTGCCAGCAGCTATAACAGCCTCAATCAGCCCCAGCATTTT.

The V and J genes are TRBV4-1 and TRBJ2-1; D is unresolved. With 0 bases removed from V and 0 bases from J, the gap between germline ends came to 15 bases. This CDR3 is 18 amino acids long. The germline gives CDR1 MGHRA, CDR2 YSYEKL. CDR3 nucleotides: TGCGCCAGCAGCCAAGATCTGGTAGCCGGTCGCTCCTACAATGAGCAGTTCTTC. It specifies CASSQDLVAGRSYNEQFF.

The genes are TRBV4-1 and TRBJ2-5, with 7 bases matching TRBD2. The germline gives CDR1 MGHRA, CDR2 YSYEKL. The V segment lost 5 bases and the J segment 3 bases; nucleotides outside the gene matches: 15. This CDR3 region has 17 residues. The CDR3 reads CASSYVIGASGEETQYF. CDR3 nucleotides: TGCGCCAGCAGCTACGTTATTGGAGCTAGCGGCGAAGAGACCCAGTACTTC.

The chain links TRBV9 to TRBJ2-4, with D perhaps assigned TRBD1 or TRBD2 (5 bases each). The CDR3 runs to 12 residues. Germline CDR1 reads SGDLS; CDR2 reads YYNGEE. The ends were cut back, 3 bases at V and 15 bases at J, with 16 bases in the middle. The CDR3 DNA reads as TGTGCCAGCAGCGCCCGGGACGCTATTTTGTACTTC. It yields the protein CASSARDAILYF.

V gene TRBV20-1 combines with J gene TRBJ1-2, with TRBD1 matching 8 bases. The V gene end was trimmed by 5 bases and the J gene end by 9 bases; junction bases not matched to a gene: 11. The length of the CDR3 is 13 residues. CDR1 is DFQATT, CDR2 SNEGSKA, per germline (reference sequence). For the CDR3, the DNA is TGCAGTGCTGAAGGGTCAGGGGGCGTTAGCTACACCTTC. Translation: CSAEGSGGVSYTF.

V usage is TRBV9 and J usage is TRBJ1-2; TRBD1 aligns across 7 bases. The germline gives CDR1 SGDLS, CDR2 YYNGEE. CDR3 length: 15 residues. With V trimmed by 5 bases and J by 1 base, 8 bases remained unmatched. The DNA of the CDR3 is TGTGCCAGCAGTTACAACCGGGACAGTAACTATGGCTACACCTTC. Protein: CASSYNRDSNYGYTF. Full variable domain (remainder filled in from reference TRBV9 and TRBJ1-2): DSGVTQTPKHLITATGQRVTLRCSPRSGDLSVYWYQQSLDQGLQFLIQYYNGEERAKGNILERFSAQQFPDLHSELNLSSLELGDSALYFCASSYNRDSNYGYTFGSGTRLTVV.

This chain links TRBV7-2 with TRBJ2-3, with D tentatively TRBD1 (5 bases). With 5 bases removed from V and 0 bases from J, the gap between germline ends came to 15 bases. The CDR3 sequence is 16 residues long. CDR1 and CDR2 from the germline V gene are SGHTA and FQGNSA. The CDR3 here is CASSAEGAGSTDTQYF. The DNA of the CDR3 is TGTGCCAGCAGCGCAGAAGGAGCAGGGAGCACAGATACGCAGTATTTT.

This chain links TRBV29-1 with TRBJ1-2; D is uncertain. Between the trimmed V and J ends, which lost 0 bases and 0 bases, there was a span of 8 bases. Germline V gene lookup returns CDR1 SQVTM and CDR2 ANQGSEA. The CDR3 is 14 residues long. Written as DNA, the CDR3 is TGCAGCGTTGAAGAGCCTGAAACTAACTATGGCTACACCTTC. Its translation is CSVEEPETNYGYTF.

This clonotype was seen a handful of times. The J gene is TRBJ2-7, the V gene TRBV6-5; 7 nucleotides match TRBD1. Germline V gene data show CDR1 as MNHEY and CDR2 as SVGAGI. The CDR3 spans 11 residues. With V trimmed by 6 bases and J by 6 bases, 2 bases remained unmatched. CDR3 in amino acids: CASRTGSEQYF. In nucleotides, the CDR3 is TGTGCCAGCAGGACAGGGTCCGAGCAGTACTTC.

This clonotype has only one observation. The V call is TRBV5-1, the J call TRBJ1-2, with D possibly matching TRBD1 (5 bases). This CDR3 is built from 13 residues. Germline CDR1 and CDR2: SGHRS and YFSETQ. V dropped 1 base and J dropped 6 bases, with 10 bases sitting between them. Here the CDR3 DNA reads TGCGCCAGCAGCTTGTGGGGCTCGGATGGCTACACCTTC. Encoded protein: CASSLWGSDGYTF.

The J gene is TRBJ1-5, the V gene TRBV15; 7 bases are shared with TRBD1. The CDR3 runs to 18 residues. Losses at the gene ends were 3 bases for V and 0 bases for J; bases not matched to a gene: 11. Germline V gene lookup returns CDR1 LNHNV and CDR2 YYDKDF (reference sequence). This CDR3 reads CATSSPIRDSNSNQPQHF. The CDR3 DNA reads TGTGCCACCAGCAGTCCAATCCGGGACAGCAATAGCAATCAGCCCCAGCATTTT.

V is TRBV7-2 and J is TRBJ2-3; D is unresolved. The V end lost 5 bases, the J end lost 6 bases, and 9 bases lay between the germline ends. The CDR3 runs 12 residues. In germline, CDR1 is SGHTA, CDR2 FQGNSA. The CDR3 here is CASSHLWDTQYF. The CDR3 DNA is TGTGCCAGCAGCCATCTGTGGGATACGCAGTATTTT.

The V call is TRBV27, the J call TRBJ1-2; TRBD1 agrees at 7 bases. Looked up from germline, CDR1 is MNHEY and CDR2 is SMNVEV (reference sequence). CDR3 length equals 14 residues. J gave up 6 bases and V 3 bases, and 7 bases lay outside the gene matches. CDR3 amino acids: CASSFQGGGDGYTF. CDR3 DNA sequence: TGTGCCAGCAGTTTTCAGGGGGGGGGTGATGGCTACACCTTC.

The V gene is TRBV24-1, the J gene TRBJ2-1, with 10 bases matching TRBD2. CDR3 length equals 16 residues. With 5 bases clipped from V and 2 bases from J, the junction kept 5 bases outside the gene matches. The germline V gene has CDR1 KGHDR and CDR2 SFDVKD. CDR3 protein: CATSGTLAGTYNEQFF. In DNA, the CDR3 is TGTGCCACCAGTGGTACACTAGCGGGGACCTACAATGAGCAGTTCTTC.

This clonotype was observed a single time. The chain carries TRBV12-3 or TRBV12-4 and TRBJ2-1; tentative D call: TRBD1 (6 bases). This CDR3 comprises 16 residues. With 7 bases removed from V and 0 bases from J, the gap between germline ends came to 16 bases. The DNA of the CDR3 is TGTGCCAGCATTAATACACAGGGTAGCTCCTACAATGAGCAGTTCTTC. Translating gives CASINTQGSSYNEQFF.

The table lists this clonotype with a few counts. The chain employs TRBV4-2 and TRBJ2-7; no firm D call. This CDR3 region has 15 residues. V shed 2 bases and J shed 2 bases, with 13 bases lying between them. Per germline, CDR1 LGHNA and CDR2 YNFKEQ. The DNA for the CDR3 is TGTGCCAGCAGCCAAAATCATGACGGACCCTACGAGCAGTACTTC. Amino acids: CASSQNHDGPYEQYF.

The gene calls are TRBV18 and TRBJ1-6, with no clear D. CDR3 length equals 13 residues. V gave up 7 bases and J gave up 7 bases, with 11 bases separating them. Germline loops: CDR1 KGHSH, CDR2 LQKENI. The CDR3 loop reads CASYEGGNSPLHF. The CDR3, as DNA: TGTGCCAGCTATGAGGGTGGGAATTCACCCCTCCACTTT.

This clonotype has a handful of counts. As DNA, the CDR3 is TGTGCCAGCAGTGGAGGCGGCATTCAGTACTTC. It is translated as CASSGGGIQYF. The J gene is TRBJ2-4, the V gene TRBV12-3 or TRBV12-4, with D possibly matching TRBD2 (5 bases). The CDR3 covers 11 residues. With 5 bases removed from V and 9 bases from J, the gap between germline ends came to 8 bases.

In regard to this clonotype: This may be a read error: a much more frequent sequence differs by one nucleotide. The gene calls are TRBV20-1 and TRBJ2-1; the D call may be TRBD1 or TRBD2 (5 bases each). Trimming pared 5 bases from V and 13 bases from J, leaving 21 bases between. Germline CDR1 reads DFQATT; CDR2 reads SNEGSKA (reference sequence). The CDR3 is made up of 13 amino acids. CDR3 DNA sequence: TGCAGTGCTCCTCTCCAGGGAAGGGAGACCCAGTTCTTC. Residues: CSAPLQGRETQFF.

On this clonotype itself: The junction and the germline gene differ at one end; a read error may be behind it. Here the CDR3 reads CACSQDRGVTQPQHF. The DNA of the CDR3 is TGTGCCTGCAGCCAAGATCGAGGGGTCACTCAGCCCCAGCATTTT. The chain links TRBV3-1 to TRBJ1-5; perhaps TRBD1 as D (5 bases). The CDR3 totals 15 residues. Germline assignment: CDR1 LGHDT and CDR2 YNNKEL (reference sequence).

The gene calls are TRBV6-5 and TRBJ2-7; no firm D call. From germline, CDR1 is MNHEY and CDR2 SVGAGI. V shed 6 bases and J shed 0 bases, with 9 bases lying between them. The CDR3 is made up of 13 amino acids. The CDR3 reads CASSQQSSYEQYF. The DNA for the CDR3 is TGTGCCAGCAGCCAACAGAGCTCCTACGAGCAGTACTTC.

J is TRBJ2-7 and V is TRBV10-3; the match to TRBD2 covers 7 bases. CDR3 size: 16 residues. The germline V gene encodes CDR1 ENHRY and CDR2 SYGVKD. The J segment lost 6 bases and the V segment lost 6 bases, leaving 17 bases of the junction unmatched. DNA for the CDR3: TGTGCCATCAGCCCAGTAGGAGGCGGGAGTGGTGCCGAGCAGTACTTC. This codes for CAISPVGGGSGAEQYF.

The chain couples TRBV4-1 to TRBJ1-2; unclear D gene. From germline, CDR1 is MGHRA and CDR2 YSYEKL. The ends were cut back, 1 base at V and 8 bases at J, with 11 bases in the middle. The CDR3 is 13 residues long. CDR3 loop: CASSQVVAGGYTF. The CDR3 nucleotides are TGCGCCAGCAGCCAAGTTGTAGCGGGCGGCTACACCTTC.

The CDR3, as DNA: TGTGCCAGCAGCTTACAGGGGTCCCCTTCTAACTATGGCTACACCTTC. It yields the protein CASSLQGSPSNYGYTF. The rearrangement links TRBV7-8 to TRBJ1-2, with TRBD1 as a possible D gene (6 bases). The CDR3 length is 16 residues. Trimming removed 2 bases at V and 0 bases at J, with 13 bases between. CDR1 and CDR2 from the germline V gene are SGHVS and FQNEAQ.

The V and J genes are TRBV29-1 and TRBJ2-1, with 7 nucleotides matching TRBD2. The CDR3 is made up of 13 amino acids. Germline CDR1 SQVTM, CDR2 ANQGSEA. After removal of 8 bases from V and 4 bases from J, the junction contained 8 bases not matched to a gene. The CDR3 reads CSISLAVYNEQFF. Written as DNA, the CDR3 is TGCAGCATTTCTCTAGCGGTTTACAATGAGCAGTTCTTC.

This chain connects TRBV12-3 or TRBV12-4 to TRBJ2-7, with TRBD2 matching 13 bases. The junction had 7 bases not matched to a gene; V was cut back by 2 bases and J by 0 bases. This CDR3 has 18 amino acids. DNA for the CDR3: TGTGCCAGCAGTTTACTACTAGCGGGAGGGCCATTCTCCTACGAGCAGTACTTC. As protein: CASSLLLAGGPFSYEQYF.

For this clonotype: At one boundary the junction diverges from the germline segment, which might be a read error. The J gene is TRBJ2-4, the V gene TRBV4-3; 9 nucleotides agree with TRBD1. With the DNA end fitting TRBJ2-7 better, the J assignment may be wrong. This CDR3 has 14 residues. The germline V gene encodes CDR1 LGHNA and CDR2 YSLEER. For the CDR3, the DNA is TGCGCCAGCAGCTTAACAGGGGGCTCCTCCGAGCAGTACTTC. Residues: CASSLTGGSSEQYF.

This clonotype came up a few times. The chain joins TRBV5-1 to TRBJ2-3; 10 positions agree with TRBD2. With V trimmed by 2 bases and J by 2 bases, 2 bases remained unmatched. CDR1 and CDR2 from the germline V gene are SGHRS and YFSETQ. The CDR3 has 15 amino acids. The CDR3 is CASSLLAGPTDTQYF. The CDR3 DNA reads TGCGCCAGCAGCTTACTAGCGGGGCCCACAGATACGCAGTATTTT.

The chain links TRBV2 to TRBJ2-1, with 10 positions matching TRBD1. The DNA matches TRBJ2-7 better at its end, which makes the J call doubtful. The CDR3 contains 14 residues. Per germline, CDR1 SNHLY and CDR2 FYNNEI. The CDR3, as DNA: TGTGCCAGCGGCCGGGACAGGGGTAACTACGAGCAGTACTTC. This gives the protein CASGRDRGNYEQYF.

The chain combines TRBV7-2 with TRBJ2-1; D is possibly TRBD1 or TRBD2 (5 bases each). The ends were cut back, 2 bases at V and 4 bases at J, with 15 bases in the middle. The V gene's germline CDR1 is SGHTA and CDR2 FQGNSA. The CDR3 has 16 residues. This chain's CDR3 is CASSLTWDQTYNEQFF. CDR3 in DNA: TGTGCCAGCAGCTTAACCTGGGACCAAACGTACAATGAGCAGTTCTTC.

This clonotype has just one count. In nucleotides, the CDR3 is TGTGCCAGCAGTTGGACAAGTAGAAGCTCCTACGAGCAGTACTTC. This sequence encodes CASSWTSRSSYEQYF. The rearrangement joins TRBV13 to TRBJ2-7, with TRBD1 as a possible D gene (5 bases). The CDR3 is 15 residues long. CDR1 and CDR2 (germline): PRHDT, FYEKMQ (reference sequence). Trimming left V 6 bases short and J 0 bases short, with 15 bases between.